This T cell receptor (beta chain) emerged from a study of T cell changes during pregnancy in multiple sclerosis. V was shortened by 4 bases and J by 0 bases, with 10 bases between the two germline ends. This CDR3 contains 15 residues. The germline gives CDR1 SGHAT, CDR2 FQNNGV. Some clones are missing from TCRdb's copy, which holds only in-frame ones; the method was immunoSEQ multiplex PCR. The repertoire consists of 100,000 or so clones, with approximately 94% occurring once and the leading ten covering 0.7% to 0.9%. The specimen comprised peripheral blood, sampled before pregnancy. The chain is built from TRBV11-2 and TRBJ1-3; D ambiguous. The clonotype was recovered from a female donor with multiple sclerosis, enrolled in a pregnancy study. CDR3 sequence reads: CASSSGVRSGNTIYF. CDR3 in DNA: TGTGCCAGCAGCTCCGGGGTTCGCTCTGGAAACACCATATATTTT.